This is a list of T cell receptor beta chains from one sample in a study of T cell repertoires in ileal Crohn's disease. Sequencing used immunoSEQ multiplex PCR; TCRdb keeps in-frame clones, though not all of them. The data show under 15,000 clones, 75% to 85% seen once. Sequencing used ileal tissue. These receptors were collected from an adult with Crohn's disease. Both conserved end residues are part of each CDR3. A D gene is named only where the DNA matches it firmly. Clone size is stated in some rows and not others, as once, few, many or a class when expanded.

CDR3nt: TGTGCCAGTAGTATCCCCCCAAAGGGAGGAAATTCACCCCTCCACTTT
CDR3aa: CASSIPPKGGNSPLHF
j_gene: TRBJ1-6
v_gene: TRBV19
d_gene: -
abundance: -

CDR3nt: TGTGCCAGCACACAGGGTACGATCAATCAGCCCCAGCATTTT
CDR3aa: CASTQGTINQPQHF
j_gene: TRBJ1-5
v_gene: TRBV6-1
d_gene: -
abundance: -

CDR3nt: TGTGCCAGCAGCTTAGTCCACGGTAGCTCCTACGAGCAGTACTTC
CDR3aa: CASSLVHGSSYEQYF
j_gene: TRBJ2-7
v_gene: TRBV7-2
d_gene: -
abundance: -

CDR3nt: TGCAGCGTTGCCCTCAGAATCCGGACAGGGGGCGGCCATCGTTCGGGTTTCTACGAGCAGTACTTC
CDR3aa: CSVALRIRTGGGHRSGFYEQYF
j_gene: TRBJ2-7
v_gene: TRBV29-1
d_gene: TRBD1
abundance: -

CDR3nt: TGTGCCAGCAGTTTAACCACTAACTTAGGCTACACCTTC
CDR3aa: CASSLTTNLGYTF
j_gene: TRBJ1-2
v_gene: TRBV28
d_gene: -
abundance: -

CDR3nt: TGTGCCAGCAGCTTAGTTCCGTCGGGGGGTAGCTCCTACAATGAGCAGTTCTTC
CDR3aa: CASSLVPSGGSSYNEQFF
j_gene: TRBJ2-1
v_gene: TRBV7-2
d_gene: TRBD2
abundance: -

CDR3nt: TGTGCCTGGAGTGTATCGGGGACTAGCGAGTACTTC
CDR3aa: CAWSVSGTSEYF
j_gene: TRBJ2-7
v_gene: TRBV30
d_gene: TRBD2
abundance: -

CDR3nt: TGTGCCAGCAGCTCCCTGGGGGCCGGGGTGAGGACCCAGTACTTC
CDR3aa: CASSSLGAGVRTQYF
j_gene: TRBJ2-5
v_gene: TRBV7-9
d_gene: -
abundance: -

CDR3nt: TGTGCCAGCACTTTCCGGGGGGTTTTCACAGATACGCAGTATTTT
CDR3aa: CASTFRGVFTDTQYF
j_gene: TRBJ2-3
v_gene: TRBV28
d_gene: TRBD2
abundance: once

CDR3nt: TGCGCCAGCAGCTGGACAGGGAACACCGGGGAGCTGTTTTTT
CDR3aa: CASSWTGNTGELFF
j_gene: TRBJ2-2
v_gene: TRBV5-1
d_gene: TRBD1
abundance: once

CDR3nt: TGTGCCAGTAGTACCTCTATATATAGCGGGGGGGCCGCGGAGACCCAGTACTTC
CDR3aa: CASSTSIYSGGAAETQYF
j_gene: TRBJ2-5
v_gene: TRBV19
d_gene: TRBD2
abundance: -

CDR3nt: TGTGCCGTCCAAGGGGCTAGCGGGACCCACCTTCTGGGGAATGAGCAGTTCTTC
CDR3aa: CAVQGASGTHLLGNEQFF
j_gene: TRBJ2-1
v_gene: TRBV4-2
d_gene: TRBD2
abundance: -

CDR3nt: TGTGCCAGCAGCCCCGCCCGGGGGGCCTCCGATACGCAGTATTTT
CDR3aa: CASSPARGASDTQYF
j_gene: TRBJ2-3
v_gene: TRBV9
d_gene: -
abundance: few

CDR3nt: TGTGCCAGCAGCGTAGTACTAAACACTGAAGCTTTCTTT
CDR3aa: CASSVVLNTEAFF
j_gene: TRBJ1-1
v_gene: TRBV9
d_gene: -
abundance: -

CDR3nt: TGTGCCAGCAGTCCATGGGACAGGGGAAATAATTCACCCCTCCACTTT
CDR3aa: CASSPWDRGNNSPLHF
j_gene: TRBJ1-6
v_gene: TRBV27
d_gene: TRBD1
abundance: -

CDR3nt: TGTGCCTGGAGGGTGTCGGGTCTCTCCTACGAGCAGTACTTC
CDR3aa: CAWRVSGLSYEQYF
j_gene: TRBJ2-7
v_gene: TRBV30
d_gene: -
abundance: few

CDR3nt: TGTGCCAGCAGTGAACTTATAGAGACCCAGTACTTC
CDR3aa: CASSELIETQYF
j_gene: TRBJ2-5
v_gene: TRBV2
d_gene: -
abundance: -

CDR3nt: TGTGCCAGCAGCCAAGAGGCCCAGGTGGCATCTGAAGCTTTCTTT
CDR3aa: CASSQEAQVASEAFF
j_gene: TRBJ1-1
v_gene: TRBV14
d_gene: -
abundance: -

CDR3nt: TGTGCCAGTAGTATAGAACTAGCGGCTTACAATGAGCAGTTCTTC
CDR3aa: CASSIELAAYNEQFF
j_gene: TRBJ2-1
v_gene: TRBV19
d_gene: TRBD2
abundance: medium-sized

CDR3nt: TGTGCCAGCAGCCCTGACAGGGCCCAGCCCCAGCATTTT
CDR3aa: CASSPDRAQPQHF
j_gene: TRBJ1-5
v_gene: TRBV27
d_gene: TRBD1
abundance: -

CDR3nt: TGTGCCATCAGTGAGTATCGGACAGGCTTGAACACTGAAGCTTTCTTT
CDR3aa: CAISEYRTGLNTEAFF
j_gene: TRBJ1-1
v_gene: TRBV10-3
d_gene: TRBD1
abundance: -

CDR3nt: TGTGCCAGCAGTTACTCCTACGAGCAGTACTTC
CDR3aa: CASSYSYEQYF
j_gene: TRBJ2-7
v_gene: TRBV11-2
d_gene: -
abundance: -

CDR3nt: TGTGCCAGCAGCTTACCACTAGGTTTGGAGACCCAGTACTTC
CDR3aa: CASSLPLGLETQYF
j_gene: TRBJ2-5
v_gene: TRBV7-2
d_gene: -
abundance: -

CDR3nt: TGTGCCAGCAGTGAAATTTCGAGGACAGGGGGAATTCCCTTTGTTGACTATGGCTACACCTTC
CDR3aa: CASSEISRTGGIPFVDYGYTF
j_gene: TRBJ1-2
v_gene: TRBV2
d_gene: TRBD1
abundance: -

CDR3nt: TGCGCCAGCAGACCTCCAGGGACAGGGGATAATTCACCCCTCCACTTT
CDR3aa: CASRPPGTGDNSPLHF
j_gene: TRBJ1-6
v_gene: TRBV5-1
d_gene: TRBD1
abundance: -

CDR3nt: TGTGCCAGCAGAAGGGACGGGAGCTCCTACGAGCAGTACTTT
CDR3aa: CASRRDGSSYEQYF
j_gene: TRBJ2-7
v_gene: TRBV6-5
d_gene: -
abundance: -

CDR3nt: TGTGCCAGCGTAAGAGCGGGGGTCTACAATGAGCAGTTCTTC
CDR3aa: CASVRAGVYNEQFF
j_gene: TRBJ2-1
v_gene: TRBV7-2
d_gene: TRBD2
abundance: -

CDR3nt: TGTGCCAGCAGCTTAGAAGGGGCTTATGGCTATGGCTACACCTTC
CDR3aa: CASSLEGAYGYGYTF
j_gene: TRBJ1-2
v_gene: TRBV11-2
d_gene: -
abundance: -

CDR3nt: TGTGCCAGCAGCACGGGACTAGCGGGGGCCTACAATGAGCAGTTCTTC
CDR3aa: CASSTGLAGAYNEQFF
j_gene: TRBJ2-1
v_gene: TRBV7-2
d_gene: TRBD2
abundance: -

CDR3nt: TGCGCCAGCAGCACAGGGACAGGCGAGTTGGACACTGAAGCTTTCTTT
CDR3aa: CASSTGTGELDTEAFF
j_gene: TRBJ1-1
v_gene: TRBV5-1
d_gene: TRBD1
abundance: -

CDR3nt: TGTGCCAGTAGTCCTCACAGGGGGCCTGGGAACACTGAAGCTTTCTTT
CDR3aa: CASSPHRGPGNTEAFF
j_gene: TRBJ1-1
v_gene: TRBV19
d_gene: TRBD1
abundance: -

CDR3nt: TGCGCCAGCAGCCAAGAAGGGGTTTACACCTTC
CDR3aa: CASSQEGVYTF
j_gene: TRBJ1-2
v_gene: TRBV4-1
d_gene: -
abundance: -

CDR3nt: TGCGCCAGCAGCTACAGGGGGCGCGAGCAAGAGACCCAGTACTTC
CDR3aa: CASSYRGREQETQYF
j_gene: TRBJ2-5
v_gene: TRBV5-1
d_gene: TRBD1
abundance: -

CDR3nt: TGTGCCAGCGAGGGGGTCACAGATACGCAGTATTTT
CDR3aa: CASEGVTDTQYF
j_gene: TRBJ2-3
v_gene: TRBV2
d_gene: -
abundance: few

CDR3nt: TGTGCCAGCAGCTTGGGGACAGGGGGAAATGGCTACACCTTC
CDR3aa: CASSLGTGGNGYTF
j_gene: TRBJ1-2
v_gene: TRBV5-6
d_gene: TRBD1
abundance: -

CDR3nt: TGCGCCAGCAGCCAACCAGGGGGCACCGGGGAGCTGTTTTTT
CDR3aa: CASSQPGGTGELFF
j_gene: TRBJ2-2
v_gene: TRBV4-1
d_gene: TRBD1
abundance: -

CDR3nt: TGTGCCAGCAGCGCGTTACTGCCTAGTGGCACTGAAGCTTTCTTT
CDR3aa: CASSALLPSGTEAFF
j_gene: TRBJ1-1
v_gene: TRBV9
d_gene: -
abundance: -

CDR3nt: TGTGCCAGCAGTAAAATTAGCGGAACCTACAATGAGCAGTTCTTC
CDR3aa: CASSKISGTYNEQFF
j_gene: TRBJ2-1
v_gene: TRBV27
d_gene: -
abundance: -

CDR3nt: TGTGCCAGTAGCGACGGGGGGCTGTATGGCTACACCTTC
CDR3aa: CASSDGGLYGYTF
j_gene: TRBJ1-2
v_gene: TRBV19
d_gene: -
abundance: -

CDR3nt: TGTGCCACCAGCAGAGACGGGGGGCGCGTGTCACAGCCCCAGCATTTT
CDR3aa: CATSRDGGRVSQPQHF
j_gene: TRBJ1-5
v_gene: TRBV15
d_gene: -
abundance: -

CDR3nt: TGCGCCAGCAGTCACCAAGGACAGGACCACTCTGGAAACACCATATATTTT
CDR3aa: CASSHQGQDHSGNTIYF
j_gene: TRBJ1-3
v_gene: TRBV23-1
d_gene: TRBD1
abundance: -

CDR3nt: TGTGCCAGCAGTGAAGGCCAGGCCACTGCTTACGAGCAGTACTTC
CDR3aa: CASSEGQATAYEQYF
j_gene: TRBJ2-7
v_gene: TRBV6-1
d_gene: -
abundance: -

CDR3nt: TGCGCCAGCAGCCCGCCCGGACAGGGAACTGAAGCTTTCTTT
CDR3aa: CASSPPGQGTEAFF
j_gene: TRBJ1-1
v_gene: TRBV5-1
d_gene: TRBD1
abundance: once

CDR3nt: TGCGCCAGCAGCGGGCCCGGGGTAAGGACTGAAGCTTTCTTT
CDR3aa: CASSGPGVRTEAFF
j_gene: TRBJ1-1
v_gene: TRBV5-1
d_gene: -
abundance: -

CDR3nt: TGTGCCAGCAGTGATCAAGGGGGCTACTATGGCTACACCTTC
CDR3aa: CASSDQGGYYGYTF
j_gene: TRBJ1-2
v_gene: TRBV6-1
d_gene: TRBD1
abundance: few

CDR3nt: TGTGCTAGTGGTTGGGAGACAGGCGTATACAATGAGCAGTTCTTC
CDR3aa: CASGWETGVYNEQFF
j_gene: TRBJ2-1
v_gene: TRBV12-5
d_gene: -
abundance: -

CDR3nt: TGTGCCAGCAGCCAAGACACTAGCGGGAACTACGAGCAGTACTTC
CDR3aa: CASSQDTSGNYEQYF
j_gene: TRBJ2-7
v_gene: TRBV4-2
d_gene: TRBD2
abundance: -

CDR3nt: TGTGCCAGCAGTTTTAGGGGGCCTAGGGAGACCCAGTACTTC
CDR3aa: CASSFRGPRETQYF
j_gene: TRBJ2-5
v_gene: TRBV28
d_gene: TRBD1
abundance: -

CDR3nt: TGTGCCAGCAGTAGAACAATCAACACTGAAGCTTTCTTT
CDR3aa: CASSRTINTEAFF
j_gene: TRBJ1-1
v_gene: TRBV28
d_gene: -
abundance: -

CDR3nt: TGTGCCATCAGTGAAAGAGGACGAGAGGGCACTGAAGCTTTCTTT
CDR3aa: CAISERGREGTEAFF
j_gene: TRBJ1-1
v_gene: TRBV10-3
d_gene: -
abundance: -

CDR3nt: TGTGCCTGGGGTCGGACAGGGGAGAAGCCCCAGCATTTT
CDR3aa: CAWGRTGEKPQHF
j_gene: TRBJ1-5
v_gene: TRBV30
d_gene: TRBD1
abundance: -

CDR3nt: TGTGCCAGCAGTGACCAGTCTAGCGGGAGAACATACGAGCAGTACTTC
CDR3aa: CASSDQSSGRTYEQYF
j_gene: TRBJ2-7
v_gene: TRBV6-1
d_gene: TRBD2
abundance: few

CDR3nt: TGTGCCAGCAGCCCTATCACCGGGGACACCTACGAGCAGTACTTC
CDR3aa: CASSPITGDTYEQYF
j_gene: TRBJ2-7
v_gene: TRBV4-2
d_gene: -
abundance: -